The 24 T cell receptor beta chains below all came from one sample that was sequenced in a study of lymphopenia after photon versus proton radiotherapy. Using immunoSEQ multiplex PCR, the repertoire was profiled, and TCRdb retains in-frame clones only, with some absent. The sample lists roughly 76,000 clones, about nine tenths occurring once. Sequences were derived from peripheral blood, sampled from a patient treated with photon-based radiotherapy. Receptor source: a woman between 40 and 50 years old with cholangiocarcinoma.

J is TRBJ2-5 and V is TRBV28; D is ambiguous. The V gene's germline CDR1 is MDHEN and CDR2 SYDVKM. The CDR3 is 10 amino acids. V dropped 7 bases and J dropped 4 bases, with 4 bases sitting between them. CDR3 loop: CASNGETQYF. The CDR3 DNA sequence: TGTGCCAGCAACGGAGAGACCCAGTACTTC.

The chain combines TRBV6-5 with TRBJ1-2; maybe TRBD1 (5 bases). The CDR3 totals 13 residues. Germline CDR1 and CDR2: MNHEY and SVGAGI. The ends were cut back, 8 bases at V and 0 bases at J, with 10 bases in the middle. Written as DNA, the CDR3 is TGTGCCAGCTTTCAGGGTACTAACTATGGCTACACCTTC. Translation: CASFQGTNYGYTF.

The chain couples TRBV18 to TRBJ2-3, with 7 bases identical to TRBD2. The CDR3 sequence is 17 residues long. Germline CDR1 and CDR2: KGHSH and LQKENI. The V and J ends lost 8 bases and 0 bases, in that order; junction bases with no gene match: 14. The chain's CDR3 is CASTPPGGTISTDTQYF. In DNA form, the CDR3 reads TGTGCCAGCACTCCCCCCGGGGGGACGATCAGCACAGATACGCAGTATTTT.

The J gene is TRBJ2-3, the V gene TRBV28; 8 positions agree with TRBD2. Germline lookup yields CDR1 MDHEN and CDR2 SYDVKM. The CDR3 consists of 15 residues. V was pared by 5 bases and J by 0 bases, with 4 bases of the junction left unmatched. The chain's CDR3 is CASSPTSGSTDTQYF. CDR3 nucleotides: TGTGCCAGCAGTCCTACTAGCGGTAGCACAGATACGCAGTATTTT.

The chain employs TRBV5-4 and TRBJ2-1; 14 nucleotides align to TRBD2. Germline CDR1 is SGHNT and CDR2 is YYREEE (reference sequence). The length of the CDR3 is 19 residues. J gave up 6 bases and V 1 base, and 12 bases lay outside the gene matches. CDR3 nucleotides: TGTGCCAGCAGCTTGAACGTCGGGACTAGCGGGAGTCCCATCAATGAGCAGTTCTTC. It codes for CASSLNVGTSGSPINEQFF.

The chain has TRBV28 and TRBJ2-1, with 10 bases fitting TRBD2. The CDR3 runs to 14 residues. Germline values: CDR1 MDHEN, CDR2 SYDVKM. V was pared by 6 bases and J by 5 bases, with 4 bases of the junction left unmatched. The CDR3 DNA follows: TGTGCCAGCAGGGGGACTAGCGCCCACAATGAGCAGTTCTTC. Translating it yields CASRGTSAHNEQFF.

V is TRBV6-5 and J is TRBJ2-3; TRBD2 matches 12 bases. There are 15 residues in the CDR3. The V gene end was trimmed by 5 bases and the J gene end by 2 bases; junction bases not matched to a gene: 2. Germline values: CDR1 MNHEY, CDR2 SVGAGI. The CDR3 bases are TGTGCCAGCAGTCTAGCGGGAGGGATCACAGATACGCAGTATTTT. Translation: CASSLAGGITDTQYF.

This chain links TRBV6-5 with TRBJ2-7; D remains ambiguous. Germline CDR1 reads MNHEY; CDR2 reads SVGAGI. Trimming pared 2 bases from V and 6 bases from J, leaving 20 bases between. This CDR3 region has 16 residues. For the CDR3, the DNA is TGTGCCAGCAGTTACCAGCCCCTCCCGCAAACGGGCGAGCAGTACTTC. As protein: CASSYQPLPQTGEQYF.

The gene calls are TRBV5-4 and TRBJ1-5; D is uncertain. The germline V gene encodes CDR1 SGHNT and CDR2 YYREEE (reference sequence). The germline V and J ends were trimmed by 0 bases and 0 bases, with 4 bases remaining between them. This CDR3 region has 14 residues. CDR3 loop: CASSLVGSNQPQHF. The CDR3 DNA reads as TGTGCCAGCAGCTTGGTGGGTAGCAATCAGCCCCAGCATTTT.

The rearrangement joins TRBV15 to TRBJ2-7, with TRBD1 identical over 9 bases. Germline V gene lookup returns CDR1 LNHNV and CDR2 YYDKDF (reference sequence). The CDR3 length is 20 residues. Trimming at V came to 5 bases and at J to 3 bases, leaving 23 bases not matched to a gene. This chain's CDR3 is CATSGRTGAPSSPSDYEQYF. CDR3 bases: TGTGCCACCAGCGGAAGGACAGGGGCGCCTTCTTCCCCTTCCGACTACGAGCAGTACTTC.

V and J are TRBV9 and TRBJ1-4; D unclear. Germline V gene lookup returns CDR1 SGDLS and CDR2 YYNGEE. There are 14 residues in the CDR3. V was pared by 1 base and J by 5 bases, with 9 bases between. The CDR3 region is CASSVWPENEKLFF. CDR3 coding DNA: TGTGCCAGCAGCGTATGGCCCGAGAATGAAAAACTGTTTTTT. The variable domain in full, completed from reference TRBV9 and TRBJ1-4, reads DSGVTQTPKHLITATGQRVTLRCSPRSGDLSVYWYQQSLDQGLQFLIQYYNGEERAKGNILERFSAQQFPDLHSELNLSSLELGDSALYFCASSVWPENEKLFFGSGTQLSVL.

The rearrangement joins TRBV28 to TRBJ1-3; D unclear. V was shortened by 3 bases and J by 0 bases, with 9 bases between the two germline ends. The germline V gene encodes CDR1 MDHEN and CDR2 SYDVKM. The CDR3 loop spans 15 amino acids. Here the CDR3 reads CASSLGRPSGNTIYF. As DNA, the CDR3 is TGTGCCAGCAGTTTGGGCAGGCCCTCTGGAAACACCATATATTTT.

This clone was seen just once. This rearrangement joins TRBV19 to TRBJ2-7; TRBD2 is a possible D gene (6 bases). CDR1 is LNHDA, CDR2 SQIVND, per germline (reference sequence). CDR3 length equals 14 residues. The CDR3 DNA sequence: TGTGGAGGGCCGGGGACTGACGAAGGCTACGAGCAGTACTTC. Its protein is CGGPGTDEGYEQYF. The complete variable domain, with remaining parts taken from reference TRBV19 and TRBJ2-7, reads DGGITQSPKYLFRKEGQNVTLSCEQNLNHDAMYWYRQDPGQGLRLIYYSQIVNDFQKGDIAEGYSVSREKKESFPLTVTSAQKNPTAFYLCGGPGTDEGYEQYFGPGTRLTVT.

Here the CDR3 reads CASSQELGPYNSPLHF. The CDR3 nucleotides read TGTGCCAGCAGCCAAGAGCTAGGGCCCTATAATTCACCCCTCCACTTT. The chain joins TRBV4-2 to TRBJ1-6; D gene uncertain. V was pared by 0 bases and J by 2 bases, with 8 bases between. CDR1 is LGHNA, CDR2 YNFKEQ, per germline. This CDR3 is 16 amino acids long.

This chain joins TRBV7-8 and TRBJ2-7; D may match TRBD1 or TRBD2 (6 bases each). The V gene's germline CDR1 is SGHVS and CDR2 FQNEAQ. V shed 1 base and J shed 2 bases, with 9 bases lying between them. This CDR3 has 14 amino acids. The CDR3 bases are TGTGCCAGCAGCTTAGGAGGGGGGCCCTACGAGCAGTACTTC. Amino acids: CASSLGGGPYEQYF.

This chain uses TRBV28 with TRBJ2-2, with 9 bases that match TRBD2. CDR1 is MDHEN, CDR2 SYDVKM, per germline. CDR3 size: 15 residues. V shed 6 bases and J 7 bases; nucleotides not matched to a gene: 9. As DNA, the CDR3 is TGTGCCAGCAGGGAGGGACTAGCTTTGGGCGGGGAGCTGTTTTTT. It yields the protein CASREGLALGGELFF.

The CDR3 coding sequence is TGTGCCAGCAGTTCCTCCGGGAACGATGGCTACACCTTC. Protein sequence: CASSSSGNDGYTF. V is TRBV28 and J is TRBJ1-2; D uncertain. CDR1 and CDR2 from the germline V gene are MDHEN and SYDVKM. V lost 4 bases and J lost 6, with 12 bases in between. The CDR3 extends over 13 amino acids.

The V and J genes are TRBV30 and TRBJ1-3; the D is unclear. In germline, CDR1 is GTSNPN, CDR2 SVGIG (reference sequence). Between the trimmed V and J ends, which lost 1 base and 1 base, there was a span of 2 bases. CDR3 length: 12 amino acids. The CDR3 loop is CAWSGSGNTIYF. The CDR3 region has the DNA TGTGCCTGGAGTGGATCTGGAAACACCATATATTTT.

The J gene is TRBJ1-4, the V gene TRBV30; perhaps TRBD1 as D (5 bases). Germline V gene lookup returns CDR1 GTSNPN and CDR2 SVGIG (reference sequence). This CDR3 contains 14 residues. With 0 bases removed from V and 6 bases from J, the gap between germline ends came to 11 bases. Here the CDR3 reads CAWSVAGGDEKLFF. The CDR3 DNA sequence: TGTGCCTGGAGTGTAGCAGGAGGGGATGAAAAACTGTTTTTT.

The CDR3: CASSQDLGDSPLHF. The CDR3 DNA reads as TGCGCCAGCAGCCAAGATCTGGGGGACTCACCCCTCCACTTT. The chain uses TRBV4-1 and TRBJ1-6; D possibly corresponds to TRBD1 (5 bases). Trimming took off 0 bases at V and 10 bases at J, with 10 bases between the two ends. This CDR3 region has 14 residues. Germline V gene lookup returns CDR1 MGHRA and CDR2 YSYEKL.

V gene TRBV7-3 combines with J gene TRBJ2-1, with 8 bases that match TRBD1. The germline gives CDR1 SGHTA, CDR2 FQGTGA. V trimming: 5 bases; J trimming: 2 bases; junction bases outside the gene matches: 5. The CDR3 runs to 15 residues. The CDR3: CASSAGQEPYNEQFF. The DNA for the CDR3 is TGTGCCAGCAGCGCGGGACAGGAGCCCTACAATGAGCAGTTCTTC.

This clone came up once. In DNA, the CDR3 is TGTGCCAGCAGCCAAGAAACGGGACGCTGGGATGGCTACACCTTC. This codes for CASSQETGRWDGYTF. V gene TRBV14 combines with J gene TRBJ1-2, with D maybe TRBD1 (5 bases). Germline CDR1 is SGHDN and CDR2 is FVKESK. Trimming shortened V by 0 bases and J by 6 bases, and 14 bases separated the two germline ends. This CDR3 has 15 amino acids.

This clone was seen a single time. V usage is TRBV19 and J usage is TRBJ1-6, with unresolved D. Germline CDR1 reads LNHDA; CDR2 reads SQIVND (reference sequence). This CDR3 spans 15 amino acids. V gave up 0 bases and J gave up 10 bases, with 13 bases separating them. CDR3: CASSIDVKVRSPLHF. For the CDR3, the DNA is TGTGCCAGTAGTATAGATGTAAAGGTGAGATCACCCCTCCACTTT.

This chain uses TRBV19 with TRBJ1-6; 9 bases are shared with TRBD1. V trimming: 7 bases; J trimming: 7 bases; junction bases outside the gene matches: 5. This CDR3 has 14 residues. Germline V gives CDR1 LNHDA, CDR2 SQIVND (reference sequence). This chain's CDR3 is CASTGTGKNSPLHF. The CDR3 DNA follows: TGTGCCAGTACCGGGACAGGGAAGAATTCACCCCTCCACTTT. Variable domain in full (rest from reference TRBV19 and TRBJ1-6): DGGITQSPKYLFRKEGQNVTLSCEQNLNHDAMYWYRQDPGQGLRLIYYSQIVNDFQKGDIAEGYSVSREKKESFPLTVTSAQKNPTAFYLCASTGTGKNSPLHFGNGTRLTVT.